This paragraph covers one TCR beta chain sequence. This receptor's antigen is unknown. The record has no base qualities; no much larger clone is one base away. Collaborating institutions collected whole blood in K2EDTA tubes following their own protocols. Collaborator samples were shipped for TCRbeta analysis as frozen whole blood, isolated PBMCs, or DNA extracted from either sample type. The germline V gene encodes CDR1 SGHRS and CDR2 YFSETQ. For this chain, trimming is 7 bases at the V end and 5 bases at the J end, and the number of junction bases without a gene match is 4. The CDR3 runs 13 residues from the cysteine to the phenylalanine. The only DNA kept is the CDR3, 39 bases in frame from the first base. This record comes from a study of blood T cell repertoires in COVID-19 (dated by TCRdb to between 2020 and 2021). For context, the study as a whole: Samples covering the acute and convalescent phases of COVID-19 were provided by collaborators in the United States, Italy and Spain. Deeply sampled blood TCRbeta repertoires from subjects exposed to, actively infected with, or recovered from COVID-19 were included in the dataset. Where available, HLA class I and class II types were obtained from metadata supplied by the sample provider rather than from assay-based typing. The sample metadata nearly always contained a de-identified subject ID, COVID-19 status, age in years and sex. The samples were drawn from the first 160 participants of the ongoing ImmuneRACE study and from about 1,200 subjects provided by 6 global collaborators. The material from the prospective study consisted of cDNA or gDNA derived from T cells, B-cell-depleted T cells, or PBMCs. The repertoires were released in a freely available public database meant as a resource for research on the immune response to SARS-CoV-2.

Study-wide conclusions, independent of this receptor: The quantity of clinical and demographic metadata differed by source and by participant and was supplied without curation.

TCRbeta CDR3 regions were amplified from genomic DNA by means of the immunoSEQ Assay, a bias-controlled multiplex PCR. On the study's bioinformatics: The number of nucleated cells in each sample was estimated from the amplification of reference gene primers within the assay. Sequence reads were collapsed and filtered to measure the absolute abundance of every unique TCRbeta CDR3 rearrangement. For each sample, productive Simpson clonality was calculated as the square root of Simpson's diversity index across productive rearrangements. What TCRdb holds here is the immuneACCESS table cut down to in-frame rearrangements. Part of the clones is not present; checked against another copy, under half of the missing clones reflect an unresolved V gene, and the others are unexplained. V and J calls and clone size follow that table, whereas D and trimming were derived from the DNA. The sample table lists 88,000 or so clones, 65% to 90% of them with a count of one. Under 4.5% of the sample is in the top ten clones.

The sequence joins TRBV5-1 to TRBJ1-4; the central 8 bases match TRBD1. The clonotype originates from a man in his sixties with acute or convalescent COVID-19. The sequenced sample was peripheral blood. The CDR3 is CASSTGVNEKLFF. The base sequence is TGCGCCAGCTCGACAGGGGTGAATGAAAAACTGTTTTTT.